A single sample is the source of the 10 T cell receptor beta chains below, sequenced in a study of T cell responses to AZD1222 COVID-19 vaccine. Produced via immunoSEQ multiplex PCR; TCRdb's table is partial and in-frame only. The sample shows about 140,000 clones, less than 95% of them seen only once. Source: peripheral blood, taken on day 0 of AZD1222 vaccination. These receptors were obtained from an adult in good health.

The chain carries TRBV5-1 and TRBJ2-1; 10 positions match TRBD1. Germline CDR1 SGHRS, CDR2 YFSETQ. The CDR3 has 17 amino acids. V gave up 5 bases and J gave up 3 bases; unmatched junction bases: 11. In nucleotides, the CDR3 is TGCGCCAGCAGTTCCGGGACAGGGGAGAGCTACTACAATGAGCAGTTCTTC. Residues: CASSSGTGESYYNEQFF.

The DNA for the CDR3 is TGTGCCAGCAGTTTTTGGGGACGGCAGGCCAACGTCCTGACTTTC. This translates into CASSFWGRQANVLTF. This rearrangement joins TRBV28 to TRBJ2-6; D may correspond to TRBD1 or TRBD2 (5 bases each). This CDR3 is 15 amino acids long. Between the trimmed V and J ends, which lost 3 bases and 6 bases, there was a span of 12 bases. The germline V gene has CDR1 MDHEN and CDR2 SYDVKM.

The V call is TRBV12-3 or TRBV12-4, the J call TRBJ2-2, with D hard to call. The V and J ends lost 4 bases and 6 bases respectively, with 9 bases between them. This CDR3 is built from 13 residues. The CDR3 protein is CASSSYASGELFF. Written as DNA, the CDR3 is TGTGCCAGCAGTTCCTATGCGTCCGGGGAGCTGTTTTTT.

V and J are TRBV2 and TRBJ1-5; D is perhaps TRBD1 (5 bases). CDR1 is SNHLY, CDR2 FYNNEI, per germline. This CDR3 comprises 14 residues. V was cut by 6 bases and J by 4 bases, with 13 bases left in between. CDR3 in amino acids: CASRAGRMNQPQHF. Here the CDR3 DNA reads TGTGCCAGCAGGGCGGGACGGATGAATCAGCCCCAGCATTTT.

This clone has only one observation. The gene calls are TRBV5-4 and TRBJ2-1; no definite D call. Germline CDR1 SGHNT, CDR2 YYREEE (reference sequence). Trimming stripped 4 bases from V and 10 bases from J, with 15 bases between. The CDR3 covers 13 residues. DNA of the CDR3: TGTGCCAGCAGCGTTCCCCCTTTAGGGGAGCAGTTCTTC. As protein: CASSVPPLGEQFF. The full variable domain, rest sourced from reference TRBV5-4 and TRBJ2-1, is ETGVTQSPTHLIKTRGQQVTLRCSSQSGHNTVSWYQQALGQGPQFIFQYYREEENGRGNFPPRFSGLQFPNYSSELNVNALELDDSALYLCASSVPPLGEQFFGPGTRLTVL.

This clone has only one observation. The V and J genes are TRBV4-2 and TRBJ2-7; D not certain. The CDR3 has 16 amino acids. The germline V gene encodes CDR1 LGHNA and CDR2 YNFKEQ. Trimming shortened V by 1 base and J by 4 bases, and 17 bases separated the two germline ends. CDR3: CASSQVLRFPSYEQYF. CDR3 nucleotide sequence: TGTGCCAGCAGCCAAGTACTAAGATTCCCATCATACGAGCAGTACTTC.

The V call is TRBV4-1, the J call TRBJ1-2, with 7 bases aligning to TRBD1. Germline assignment: CDR1 MGHRA and CDR2 YSYEKL. V lost 3 bases and J lost 4; bases outside the gene matches: 8. This CDR3 contains 15 residues. Here the CDR3 DNA reads TGCGCCAGCAGCCAGCCCAACAGGGGTCGCTATGGCTACACCTTC. This encodes CASSQPNRGRYGYTF.

The rearrangement links TRBV6-5 to TRBJ2-1; TRBD1 might be the D (5 bases). This CDR3 contains 11 residues. Germline values: CDR1 MNHEY, CDR2 SVGAGI. Trimming removed 4 bases at V and 10 bases at J, with 8 bases between. DNA for the CDR3: TGTGCCAGCAGTTTAGGGGTAGAGCAGTTCTTC. Encoded protein: CASSLGVEQFF.

This clone was observed once. The chain combines TRBV24-1 with TRBJ2-1, with D tentatively TRBD1 or TRBD2 (5 bases each). The V gene's germline CDR1 is KGHDR and CDR2 SFDVKD. There are 15 residues in the CDR3. The germline V and J ends were trimmed by 11 bases and 0 bases, with 16 bases remaining between them. The CDR3 DNA follows: TGTGCCATCGGGAACAGGTTTGACTCCTACAATGAGCAGTTCTTC. It codes for CAIGNRFDSYNEQFF.

The chain employs TRBV20-1 and TRBJ2-7; 8 positions agree with TRBD2. There are 15 residues in the CDR3. Germline lookup yields CDR1 DFQATT and CDR2 SNEGSKA (reference sequence). The V gene end was trimmed by 3 bases and the J gene end by 1 base; junction bases not matched to a gene: 8. CDR3 protein: CSASFPGGGSYEQYF. The CDR3 nucleotides are TGCAGTGCTAGTTTTCCCGGCGGGGGGTCCTACGAGCAGTACTTC.